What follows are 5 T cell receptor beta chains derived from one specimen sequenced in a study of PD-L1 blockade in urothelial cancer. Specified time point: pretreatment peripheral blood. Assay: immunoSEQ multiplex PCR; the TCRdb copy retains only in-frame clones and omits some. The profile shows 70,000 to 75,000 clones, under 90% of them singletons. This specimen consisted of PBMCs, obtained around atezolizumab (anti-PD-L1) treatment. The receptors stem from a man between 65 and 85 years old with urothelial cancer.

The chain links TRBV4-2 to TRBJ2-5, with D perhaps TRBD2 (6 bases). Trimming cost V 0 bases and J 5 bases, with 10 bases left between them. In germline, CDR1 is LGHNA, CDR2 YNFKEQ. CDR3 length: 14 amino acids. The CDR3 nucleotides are TGTGCCAGCAGCCAAGAGGAGGGCCGGGAGACCCAGTACTTC. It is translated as CASSQEEGRETQYF.

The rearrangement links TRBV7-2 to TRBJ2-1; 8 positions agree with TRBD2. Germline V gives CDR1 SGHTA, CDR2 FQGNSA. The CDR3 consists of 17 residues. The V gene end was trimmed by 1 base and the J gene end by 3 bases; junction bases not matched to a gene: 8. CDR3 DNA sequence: TGTGCCAGCAGCTTAGTCATGGCGGGAGGATTCTACAATGAGCAGTTCTTC. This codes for CASSLVMAGGFYNEQFF.

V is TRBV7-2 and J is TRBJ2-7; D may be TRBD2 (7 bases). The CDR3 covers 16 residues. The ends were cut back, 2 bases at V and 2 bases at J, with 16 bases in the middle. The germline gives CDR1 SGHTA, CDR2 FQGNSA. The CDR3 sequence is CASSLQGGRGTYEQYF. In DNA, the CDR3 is TGTGCCAGCAGCTTACAGGGTGGGAGGGGGACCTACGAGCAGTACTTC.

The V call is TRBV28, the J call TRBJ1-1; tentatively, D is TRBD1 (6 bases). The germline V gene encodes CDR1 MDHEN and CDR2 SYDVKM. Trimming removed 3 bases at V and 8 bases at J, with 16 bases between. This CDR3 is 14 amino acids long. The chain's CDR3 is CASSLIAGALEAFF. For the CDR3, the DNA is TGTGCCAGCAGTTTGATCGCGGGGGCTCTCGAAGCTTTCTTT.

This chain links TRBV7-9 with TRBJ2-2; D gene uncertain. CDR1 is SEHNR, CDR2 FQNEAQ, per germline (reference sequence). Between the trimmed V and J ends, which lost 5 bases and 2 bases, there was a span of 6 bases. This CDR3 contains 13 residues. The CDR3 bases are TGTGCCAGCAGCCCAGAAAACACCGGGGAGCTGTTTTTT. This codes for CASSPENTGELFF.